This T cell receptor (beta chain) was profiled in a study of cytomegalovirus exposure and HLA in healthy donors. Study conclusions and caveats: For TCR beta chains, V- and J-gene trimming was later linked to a missense DCLRE1C variant. It was taken for granted in presence/absence analyses that sequencing depth across donors was roughly uniform. TCR beta V segments were, for the most part, productive about 87% or about 30% of the time in an earlier analysis. A later analysis reportedly found that, within productive TCRs, an Asian-associated ancestry cluster had fewer N-insertions than the mean observed across the approximately 670 donors.

The CDR3 is 10 amino acids. Germline CDR1 and CDR2: SQVTM and ANQGSEA. The V gene lost 6 bases and the J gene lost 4 bases, with 3 bases spanning the gap. The PCR made use of 60 Vbeta and 13 Jbeta primers. The assay was immunoSEQ multiplex PCR, and TCRdb's table has in-frame clones only and misses some. The sample lists roughly 130,000 clones; 75% to 90% were seen once. Regarding this clone: Its antigen is as yet unknown.

This sequence was found in a male donor in good health and CMV-seronegative. The rearrangement joins TRBV29-1 to TRBJ2-2; unclear D gene. The sample taken for sequencing was PBMCs. The CDR3 reads CSVGTGELFF. CDR3 DNA: TGCAGCGTCGGCACCGGGGAGCTGTTTTTT.